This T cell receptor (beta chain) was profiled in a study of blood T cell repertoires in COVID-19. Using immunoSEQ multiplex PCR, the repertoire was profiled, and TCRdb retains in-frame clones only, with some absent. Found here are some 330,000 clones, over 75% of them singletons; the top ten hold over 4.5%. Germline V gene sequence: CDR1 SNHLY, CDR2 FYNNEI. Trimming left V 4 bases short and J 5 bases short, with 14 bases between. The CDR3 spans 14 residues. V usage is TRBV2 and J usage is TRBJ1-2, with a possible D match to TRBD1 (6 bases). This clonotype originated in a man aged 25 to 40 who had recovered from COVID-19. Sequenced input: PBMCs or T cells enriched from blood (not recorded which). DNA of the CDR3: TGTGCCAGCAGTGCCGGACAGACGCCATATGGCTACACCTTC. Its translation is CASSAGQTPYGYTF.